The clone carrying this T cell receptor (beta chain) turned up a few times. Antigen specificity is unknown. Looked up from germline, CDR1 is SQVTM and CDR2 is ANQGSEA. Trimming stripped 4 bases from V and 1 base from J, with 2 bases between. CDR3 size: 10 residues. The record originates from a study of response to subunit inactivated influenza vaccine. Study-level results: Authors suggested each seasonal influenza vaccination recruits few new T cells.

TCRdb passed the RT-PCR reads through MiXCR, listing each CDR3 protein once. The sample contains about 520,000 distinct CDR3 sequences, less than 30% of which appear only once. The genes are TRBV29-1 and TRBJ2-7; D unresolved. The sequencing here drew on CD4+ T cells sorted from PBMCs, taken about 5 days after vaccination. The TCR was taken from a man over 45 who received an inactivated influenza vaccine. CDR3 bases: TGCAGCGTTGGGTCCTACGAGCAGTACTTC. Translation: CSVGSYEQYF.